This T cell receptor (beta chain) stems from a study of blood T cells in healthy people across ages. With a J-beta primer mix and a sample-barcoded 5' primer, a second PCR ran about 7 to 12 cycles. TCRdb redid the calling of the 5' RACE reads with MiXCR, one entry per CDR3 protein. The sample records 1.4 million to 1.5 million distinct CDR3 sequences, 40% to 50% being singletons. Germline CDR1 and CDR2: LGHDT and YNNKEL (reference sequence). This CDR3 is built from 15 residues. V was shortened by 1 base and J by 4 bases, with 12 bases between the two germline ends. This chain links TRBV3-1 with TRBJ2-3; the D gene is possibly TRBD1 (6 bases). The receptor was derived from a woman in her late teens or twenties in good health. The sample comprised blood. This CDR3 is CASSQAVAGADTQYF. The CDR3 DNA reads TGTGCCAGCAGCCAAGCTGTCGCAGGGGCAGATACGCAGTATTTT.